This entry describes one TCR beta chain. The sample comes from a study of T cells expressing NK-cell markers. TCRdb processed the 5' RACE reads again and assigns one entry to each CDR3 protein, with no DNA. In total, the table holds 300,000 to 500,000 distinct CDR3 sequences. The CDR3 loop spans 15 amino acids. CDR1 SGHRS and CDR2 YFSETQ come from the germline V gene. This chain joins TRBV5-1 and TRBJ1-2; the TCRdb D gene call, TRBD1, has no DNA to confirm it. Material for sequencing was blood T cells: a sorted CD56 or NKG2C T cell subset, CD4+ or CD8+ T cells, or bulk PBMC T cells (not recorded which). The TCR was taken from a woman aged 45 to 65 in good health. The CDR3 loop is CASSSGQASLYGYTF.